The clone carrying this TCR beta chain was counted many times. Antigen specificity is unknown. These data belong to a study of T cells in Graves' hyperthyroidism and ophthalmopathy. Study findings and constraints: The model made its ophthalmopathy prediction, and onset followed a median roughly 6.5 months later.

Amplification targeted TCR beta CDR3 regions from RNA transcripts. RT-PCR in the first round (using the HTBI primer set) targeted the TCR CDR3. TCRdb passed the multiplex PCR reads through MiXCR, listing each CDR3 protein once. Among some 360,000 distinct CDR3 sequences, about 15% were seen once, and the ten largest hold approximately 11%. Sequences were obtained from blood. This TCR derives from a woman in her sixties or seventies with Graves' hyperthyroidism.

The CDR3 here is CATRSSGGITEAFF. As DNA, the CDR3 is TGTGCCACCAGGAGTTCAGGGGGTATCACTGAAGCTTTCTTT. The chain joins TRBV24-1 to TRBJ1-1; TRBD1 agrees at 7 bases. With 7 bases clipped from V and 4 bases from J, the junction kept 8 bases outside the gene matches. This CDR3 spans 14 amino acids. The V gene's germline CDR1 is KGHDR and CDR2 SFDVKD.